These T cell receptor beta chains were read from a single sample in a study of blood T cells in healthy people across ages. TCRdb fed the 5' RACE reads into MiXCR, producing one record per CDR3 protein. The table includes about 700,000 distinct CDR3 sequences, approximately 30% detected once. Source material: blood. The receptors stem from a woman over 75 in good health. Each CDR3 is given with its conserved first and last residue.

V gene	J gene	CDR3 protein
TRBV10-3	TRBJ1-2	CAIRDERDGYTF
TRBV19	TRBJ1-1	CASSIFLGQGMNTEAFF
TRBV20-1	TRBJ2-4	CSARDPGTGGYIQYF
TRBV7-9	TRBJ2-1	CASSSEISSNEQFF
TRBV7-8	TRBJ2-3	CASSLGTAYTDTQYF
TRBV20-1	TRBJ2-1	CSAREEGEKWGEQFF
TRBV7-2	TRBJ1-5	CASSLERGQFSNQPQHF
TRBV5-1	TRBJ2-1	CASSLRAGVGNNEQFF
TRBV20-1	TRBJ1-6	CSVANVGRGSPLHF
TRBV9	TRBJ2-7	CASSADGRRYEQYF
TRBV20-1	TRBJ2-7	CSASGQGGYEQYF
TRBV27	TRBJ1-4	CASSSLGSGNEKLFF
TRBV7-3	TRBJ2-3	CASSPGAVDTQYF
TRBV7-2	TRBJ1-1	CASSWRENTEAFF
TRBV13	TRBJ1-1	CASLRFGTEAFF
TRBV6-6	TRBJ1-1	CASSSPDINTEAFF
TRBV4-1	TRBJ2-3	CASSQDLPTVGGTDTQYF
TRBV29-1	TRBJ2-7	CSVVVQTGGEQYF
TRBV29-1	TRBJ1-1	CSVERANTEAFF
TRBV4-3	TRBJ1-1	CASSPGKMYRDTEAFF
TRBV4-3	TRBJ2-1	CASSPRLAGGLYNEQFF
TRBV7-2	TRBJ2-1	CASSSGLVGYEQFF
TRBV20-1	TRBJ2-2	CSASSGGLNTGELFF
TRBV20-1	TRBJ2-4	CSARGGTRIGEQYF
TRBV25-1	TRBJ2-1	CASSKTGPVYNEQFF
TRBV6-5	TRBJ2-7	CASSYQDRAAYEQYF
TRBV20-1	TRBJ2-5	CSADPGLQETQYF
TRBV15	TRBJ2-1	CATSRGSGSSYNEQFF
TRBV20-1	TRBJ1-2	CSAQGAGYYGYTF
TRBV6-1	TRBJ1-1	CASSQTRRTEAFF
TRBV9	TRBJ1-6	CASSAGHSPSSYNSPLHF
TRBV5-1	TRBJ2-7	CASSSGQGADEQYF
TRBV20-1	.	CSANLGGIQGEQYF
TRBV3-1	TRBJ1-2	CASSPRDSRGGYTF
TRBV13	TRBJ1-2	CASRPPGGPYGYTF
TRBV6-2/TRBV6-3	TRBJ1-2	CASSRSGGHGYTF
TRBV30	TRBJ2-4	CAWSLASGGDLAKNIQYF
TRBV6-5	TRBJ1-6	CASTFGESYNSPLHF
TRBV6-6	TRBJ2-6	CASSPRGAGANVLTF
TRBV29-1	TRBJ2-5	CSVLAGDQETQYF
TRBV11-3	TRBJ2-4	CASSLVGQKHPFLAKNIQYF